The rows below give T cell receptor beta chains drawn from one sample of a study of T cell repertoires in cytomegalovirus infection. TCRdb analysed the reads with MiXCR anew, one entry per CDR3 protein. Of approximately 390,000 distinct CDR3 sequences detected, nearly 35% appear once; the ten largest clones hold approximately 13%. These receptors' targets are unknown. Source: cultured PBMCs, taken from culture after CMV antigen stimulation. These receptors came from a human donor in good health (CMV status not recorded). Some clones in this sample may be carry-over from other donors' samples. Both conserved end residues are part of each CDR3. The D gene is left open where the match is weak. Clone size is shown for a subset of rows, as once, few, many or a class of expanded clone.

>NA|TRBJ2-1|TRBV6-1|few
TGTGCCAGTAGACCGGAGGGCCCCTACAATGAGCAGTTCTTC
CASRPEGPYNEQFF
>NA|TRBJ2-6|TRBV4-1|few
TGCGCCAGCAGCCAAGATTTCGGTGCTGGCTGGGCCAACGTCCTGACTTTC
CASSQDFGAGWANVLTF
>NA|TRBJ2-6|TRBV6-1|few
TGTGCCAGCAGTCAGCTTGGGGCCAACGTCCTGACTTTC
CASSQLGANVLTF
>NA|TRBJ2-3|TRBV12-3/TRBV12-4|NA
TGTGCCAGCAGTGACCTGAGAGGGGCAGATACGCAGTATTTT
CASSDLRGADTQYF
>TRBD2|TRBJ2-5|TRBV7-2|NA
TGTGCCAGCAGCCGGGGGGACTTCAAAGAGACCCAGTACTTC
CASSRGDFKETQYF
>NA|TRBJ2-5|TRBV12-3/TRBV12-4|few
TGTGCCAGCAGTTTAGTTAACACAGAGACCCAGTACTTC
CASSLVNTETQYF
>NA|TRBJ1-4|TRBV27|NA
TGTGCCAGCAGTTTAGCCACAGGGAAATATGAAAAACTGTTTTTT
CASSLATGKYEKLFF
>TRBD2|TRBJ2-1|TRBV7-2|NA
TGTGCCAGCAGCAGAAGCGGGAGGCATGAGCAGTTCTTC
CASSRSGRHEQFF
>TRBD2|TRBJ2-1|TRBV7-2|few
TGTGCCAGCAGCCCAACTAGCGCAACCTACAATGAGCAGTTCTTC
CASSPTSATYNEQFF
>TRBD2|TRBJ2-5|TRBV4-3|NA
TGCGCCAGCAGCCTAGGACTAGGTTCAGAGACCCAGTACTTC
CASSLGLGSETQYF
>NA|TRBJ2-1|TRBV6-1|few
TGTGCCAGCAGTCGAACCGGGACTTCCTTTGACTATGAGCAGTTCTTC
CASSRTGTSFDYEQFF
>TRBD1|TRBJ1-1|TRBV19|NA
TGTGCCAGTAGTCCACCCGCGGAGGGCAGGGGGACAAATCGGAACACTGAAGCTTTCTTT
CASSPPAEGRGTNRNTEAFF
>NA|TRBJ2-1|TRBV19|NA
TGTGCCAGTAGTCCCCGGGACTCCGTGTACAATGAGCAGTTCTTC
CASSPRDSVYNEQFF
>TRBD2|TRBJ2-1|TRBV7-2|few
TGTGCCAGCAGACTAGCGGGACGCTCCTACAATGAGCAGTTCTTC
CASRLAGRSYNEQFF
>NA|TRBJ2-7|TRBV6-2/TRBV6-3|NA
TGTGCCAGCAGCCCCCGGGGAGGGGGCGAAGTGCAGTACTTC
CASSPRGGGEVQYF